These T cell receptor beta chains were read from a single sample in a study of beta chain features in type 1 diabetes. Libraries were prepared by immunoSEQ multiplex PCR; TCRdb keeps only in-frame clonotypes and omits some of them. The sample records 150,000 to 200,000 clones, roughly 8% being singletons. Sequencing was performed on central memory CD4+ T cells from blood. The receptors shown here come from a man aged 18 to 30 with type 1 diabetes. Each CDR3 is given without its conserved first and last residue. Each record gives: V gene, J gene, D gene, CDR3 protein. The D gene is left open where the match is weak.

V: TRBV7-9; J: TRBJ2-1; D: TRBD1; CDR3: ASSQGTGGVNEQF
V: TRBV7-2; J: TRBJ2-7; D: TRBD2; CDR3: ASSLASGSPEQY
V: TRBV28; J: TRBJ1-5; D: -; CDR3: ASSSSPIGHLDQPQH
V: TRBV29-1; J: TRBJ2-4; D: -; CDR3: SVDTGAKNIQY
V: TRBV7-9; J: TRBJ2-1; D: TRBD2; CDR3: ASSSIAGNYNEQF
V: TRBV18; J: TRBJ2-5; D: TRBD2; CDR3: ASSPGLQETQY
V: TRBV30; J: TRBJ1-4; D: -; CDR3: AWSVDSTNEKLF
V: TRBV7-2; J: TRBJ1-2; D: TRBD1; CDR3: ASSTSTGINYGYT
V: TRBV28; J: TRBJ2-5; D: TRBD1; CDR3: ASSETGAHQETQY
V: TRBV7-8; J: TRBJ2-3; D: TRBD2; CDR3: ASSLARLADTDTQY
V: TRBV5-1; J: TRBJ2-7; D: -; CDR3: ASSPSSGRLSSEQY
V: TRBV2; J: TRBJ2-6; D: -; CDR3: ASSRQDSGANVLT
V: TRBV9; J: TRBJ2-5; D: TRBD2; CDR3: ASSVAPGDYDSQETQY
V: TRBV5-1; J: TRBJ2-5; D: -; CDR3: ASSFLPQGQETQY
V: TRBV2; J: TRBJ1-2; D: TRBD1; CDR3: ASTRGGTEANYGYT
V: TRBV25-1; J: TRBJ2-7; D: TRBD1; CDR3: ASRVAGTGIHEQY
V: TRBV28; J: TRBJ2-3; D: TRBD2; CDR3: ASSLGLAVY
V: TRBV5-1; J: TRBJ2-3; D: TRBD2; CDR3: ASSESGTTVGVVTDTQY
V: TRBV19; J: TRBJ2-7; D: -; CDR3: ASSLGGTREQY
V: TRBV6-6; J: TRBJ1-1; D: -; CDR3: ASSSDRVQFEAF
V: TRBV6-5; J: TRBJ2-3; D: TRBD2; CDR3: ASSYSSRGGGDTQY
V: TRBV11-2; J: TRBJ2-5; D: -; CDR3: ASSLVGTTPGETQY
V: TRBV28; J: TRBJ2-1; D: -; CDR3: ASSLLTASSYNEQF
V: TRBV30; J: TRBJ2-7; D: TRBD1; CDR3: ASNRDRRAYEQY
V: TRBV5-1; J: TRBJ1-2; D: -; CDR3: ASSPFEGGGYT
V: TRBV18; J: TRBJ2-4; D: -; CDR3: ASSPPNIAKNIQY
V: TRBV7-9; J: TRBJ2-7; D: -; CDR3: ASSYDSNSYEQY
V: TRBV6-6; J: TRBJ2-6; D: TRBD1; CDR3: ASRKGQNSGANVLT
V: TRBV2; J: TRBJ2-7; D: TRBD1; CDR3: ASQTGAGGEQY